The 27 T cell receptor beta chains in this list originate from one sample, sequenced in a study of CD8 T cells in ankylosing spondylitis. TCRdb fed the 5' RACE reads into MiXCR, producing one record per CDR3 protein. The sample holds approximately 300,000 distinct CDR3 sequences, under 25% seen once. The sample comprised blood, either unsorted or a sorted T cell fraction (not recorded which). These TCRs come from a female donor with ankylosing spondylitis or in good health (not recorded which).

There are a few counts of this clonotype. The chain is built from TRBV5-1 and TRBJ2-7; 10 nucleotides match TRBD1. The CDR3 spans 17 residues. Germline CDR1 is SGHRS and CDR2 is YFSETQ. J lost 1 base, V lost 1 base, and 8 bases had no gene match. This CDR3 reads CASSLWGTGVESYEQYF. CDR3 in DNA: TGCGCCAGCAGCTTGTGGGGGACAGGGGTCGAATCCTACGAGCAGTACTTC.

This clonotype has only a few counts. The chain is built from TRBV18 and TRBJ1-2; no clear D. The CDR3 spans 13 residues. CDR1 is KGHSH, CDR2 LQKENI, per germline. Trimming left V 3 bases short and J 4 bases short, with 9 bases between. Here the CDR3 reads CASSPAAVYGYTF. In DNA, the CDR3 is TGTGCCAGCTCACCGGCGGCCGTCTATGGCTACACCTTC. Full variable domain (outside the CDR3, taken from reference TRBV18 and TRBJ1-2): NAGVMQNPRHLVRRRGQEARLRCSPMKGHSHVYWYRQLPEEGLKFMVYLQKENIIDESGMPKERFSAEFPKEGPSILRIQQVVRGDSAAYFCASSPAAVYGYTFGSGTRLTVV.

The chain has TRBV20-1 and TRBJ1-1; D unclear. This CDR3 has 12 amino acids. Germline values: CDR1 DFQATT, CDR2 SNEGSKA (reference sequence). V gave up 1 base and J gave up 10 bases, with 13 bases separating them. DNA for the CDR3: TGCAGTGCTAGAGTCGTGGGCAATCGAGCTTTCTTT. Amino acids: CSARVVGNRAFF.

The chain joins TRBV7-2 to TRBJ2-1; weak D call: TRBD2 (5 bases). The CDR3 runs to 14 residues. V was shortened by 2 bases and J by 7 bases, with 12 bases between the two germline ends. The germline V gene has CDR1 SGHTA and CDR2 FQGNSA. For the CDR3, the DNA is TGTGCCAGCAGCTTATATACGGGGATGAATGAGCAGTTCTTC. It codes for CASSLYTGMNEQFF. Filled out from reference TRBV7-2 and TRBJ2-1, the complete variable domain reads GAGVSQSPSNKVTEKGKDVELRCDPISGHTALYWYRQSLGQGLEFLIYFQGNSAPDKSGLPSDRFSAERTGGSVSTLTIQRTQQEDSAVYLCASSLYTGMNEQFFGPGTRLTVL.

This chain joins TRBV7-2 and TRBJ1-3; D not certain. The CDR3 is 13 amino acids. CDR1 is SGHTA and CDR2 is FQGNSA in the germline V gene. With 5 bases removed from V and 0 bases from J, the gap between germline ends came to 5 bases. The CDR3 sequence: CASSPRSGNTIYF. The CDR3 DNA follows: TGTGCCAGCAGCCCCCGCTCTGGAAACACCATATATTTT. Filled out from reference TRBV7-2 and TRBJ1-3, the complete variable domain reads GAGVSQSPSNKVTEKGKDVELRCDPISGHTALYWYRQSLGQGLEFLIYFQGNSAPDKSGLPSDRFSAERTGGSVSTLTIQRTQQEDSAVYLCASSPRSGNTIYFGEGSWLTVV.

The chain is built from TRBV19 and TRBJ1-1, with 8 bases aligning to TRBD1. The CDR3 has 14 amino acids. CDR1 LNHDA and CDR2 SQIVND come from the germline V gene (reference sequence). V lost 6 bases and J lost 0; bases outside the gene matches: 3. Here the CDR3 DNA reads TGTGCCAGTAGACCGGGACAGGTGAACACTGAAGCTTTCTTT. This codes for CASRPGQVNTEAFF.

This clonotype occurred a few times. The chain recombines TRBV12-3 or TRBV12-4 with TRBJ2-1; 9 bases align to TRBD2. V trimming: 3 bases; J trimming: 7 bases; junction bases outside the gene matches: 13. The CDR3 runs to 17 residues. The CDR3 nucleotides are TGTGCCAGCAGTTTCCGACTAGCGGAGCCTCTGGAGAATGAGCAGTTCTTC. It translates to CASSFRLAEPLENEQFF.

This clonotype came up a few times. This rearrangement joins TRBV10-3 to TRBJ2-7, with TRBD2 matching 10 bases. The V segment lost 8 bases and the J segment 5 bases; nucleotides outside the gene matches: 6. CDR1 and CDR2 (germline): ENHRY, SYGVKD. The CDR3 runs 13 residues. The DNA for the CDR3 is TGTGCCATCGGGGGGCTAGCGGGAGACGAGCAGTACTTC. Its translation is CAIGGLAGDEQYF.

This clonotype occurred a few times. This chain joins TRBV10-1 and TRBJ2-7; 8 positions match TRBD1. CDR1 is WNHNN, CDR2 SYGVQD, per germline (reference sequence). This CDR3 comprises 15 residues. V shed 6 bases, J shed 3 bases, and the junction held 10 bases outside the gene matches. CDR3 loop: CASSDPGTGHYEQYF. The CDR3 coding sequence is TGCGCCAGCAGCGATCCCGGGACAGGCCACTACGAGCAGTACTTC.

This clonotype came up a few times. The chain combines TRBV18 with TRBJ1-2, with a tentative D call TRBD1 (6 bases). The V end was cut by 0 bases, the J end by 12 bases, with 20 bases between. This CDR3 spans 15 amino acids. CDR1 is KGHSH and CDR2 is LQKENI in the germline V gene. The CDR3 region has the DNA TGTGCCAGCTCACCACCTGGGTCCAGGCAGGGGAGTAACACCTTC. It translates to CASSPPGSRQGSNTF.

This clonotype was observed a handful of times. The chain carries TRBV20-1 and TRBJ2-7; 11 positions match TRBD2. The germline V gene has CDR1 DFQATT and CDR2 SNEGSKA (reference sequence). The CDR3 is made up of 14 amino acids. V lost 6 bases and J lost 5; bases outside the gene matches: 9. Here the CDR3 DNA reads TGCAGTGCCATCAGACTAGCGGGATTGGACGAGCAGTACTTC. It yields the protein CSAIRLAGLDEQYF.

This clonotype was detected a few times. The chain carries TRBV18 and TRBJ1-3; D perhaps matches TRBD1 (6 bases). CDR1 and CDR2 (germline): KGHSH, LQKENI. The CDR3 length is 20 residues. The V gene lost 3 bases and the J gene lost 0 bases, with 24 bases spanning the gap. CDR3: CASSPELVKTGRVSGNTIYF. CDR3 coding DNA: TGTGCCAGCTCACCGGAATTGGTTAAGACAGGCCGTGTCTCTGGAAACACCATATATTTT.

The chain combines TRBV30 with TRBJ2-5, with D maybe TRBD1 (5 bases). This CDR3 contains 13 residues. Germline V gives CDR1 GTSNPN, CDR2 SVGIG (reference sequence). The V and J ends lost 2 bases and 5 bases respectively, with 12 bases between them. The CDR3 reads CAWSRSRAETQYF. The CDR3 region has the DNA TGTGCCTGGAGTAGGTCCAGGGCGGAGACCCAGTACTTC.

This clonotype was counted ten times or more. The gene calls are TRBV6-1 and TRBJ2-1; TRBD2 aligns across 10 bases. From germline, CDR1 is MNHNS and CDR2 SASEGT. The CDR3 consists of 17 residues. The junction had 9 bases not matched to a gene; V was cut back by 6 bases and J by 1 base. CDR3 sequence: CASRTTASGSSYNEQFF. The CDR3 DNA is TGTGCCAGCAGGACAACGGCTAGCGGGAGTTCCTACAATGAGCAGTTCTTC.

The chain is built from TRBV12-3 or TRBV12-4 and TRBJ2-7; D possibly corresponds to TRBD1 (5 bases). This CDR3 has 14 amino acids. The V gene lost 6 bases and the J gene lost 5 bases, with 17 bases spanning the gap. The CDR3 region is CASRAGHLTHEQYF. In DNA form, the CDR3 reads TGTGCCAGCAGGGCTGGACACTTGACCCACGAGCAGTACTTC.

To note about this clonotype: Germline and junction disagree at one end, which may indicate a read error. This chain links TRBV7-7 with TRBJ2-7, with D tentatively TRBD2 (7 bases). The CDR3 loop spans 15 amino acids. Per the germline V gene, CDR1 is SSHAT and CDR2 is FNYEAQ (reference sequence). Written as DNA, the CDR3 is TGTGCTAGCAGCTTAGGGAGGGGGAGCTCCTACGAGCAGTACTTC. Translated, it gives CASSLGRGSSYEQYF.

In this sample, this clonotype turned up many times. The V and J genes are TRBV6-1 and TRBJ1-3; D perhaps matches TRBD1 (5 bases). The CDR3 is made up of 15 amino acids. Germline CDR1 reads MNHNS; CDR2 reads SASEGT. V was clipped by 3 bases and J by 0 bases, with 9 bases between them. The CDR3 DNA follows: TGTGCCAGCAGTGAGGGGGGAGACTCTGGAAACACCATATATTTT. Amino acids: CASSEGGDSGNTIYF.

This clonotype showed up many times. This chain uses TRBV20-1 with TRBJ2-7, with D unresolved. This CDR3 region has 12 residues. Germline lookup yields CDR1 DFQATT and CDR2 SNEGSKA (reference sequence). Between the trimmed V and J ends, which lost 6 bases and 2 bases, there was a span of 11 bases. The CDR3 here is CSAASGPYEQYF. The CDR3 nucleotides read TGCAGTGCCGCGTCGGGCCCCTACGAGCAGTACTTC.

The chain carries TRBV9 and TRBJ2-7; D might be TRBD1 (6 bases). V was trimmed by 2 bases and J by 3 bases, leaving 12 bases between them. The CDR3 sequence is 14 residues long. Germline V lookup: CDR1 SGDLS, CDR2 YYNGEE. CDR3 nucleotides: TGTGCCAGCAGCGTGGACAGTAGAGGCTACGAGCAGTACTTC. It codes for CASSVDSRGYEQYF.

The genes are TRBV7-9 and TRBJ2-2; weak D call: TRBD1 (6 bases). Germline CDR1 reads SEHNR; CDR2 reads FQNEAQ (reference sequence). The CDR3 runs 14 residues. Trimming removed 5 bases at V and 4 bases at J, with 11 bases between. CDR3 protein: CASSTRQVTGELFF. The CDR3 DNA is TGTGCCAGCAGCACCAGACAGGTCACCGGGGAGCTGTTTTTT.

This clonotype has only a few counts. The chain uses TRBV6-1 and TRBJ1-6; possibly TRBD1 for D (5 bases). The ends were cut back, 4 bases at V and 10 bases at J, with 11 bases in the middle. The CDR3 spans 13 residues. Germline CDR1 and CDR2: MNHNS and SASEGT. The CDR3 spells CASSALRDSPLHF. Here the CDR3 DNA reads TGTGCCAGCAGTGCGCTCAGGGACTCACCCCTCCACTTT.

The chain couples TRBV7-2 to TRBJ2-3; 11 nucleotides agree with TRBD2. With 5 bases clipped from V and 2 bases from J, the junction kept 3 bases outside the gene matches. The CDR3 runs 15 residues. Germline V gene data show CDR1 as SGHTA and CDR2 as FQGNSA. The CDR3 here is CASSPTSGVTDTQYF. The DNA of the CDR3 is TGTGCCAGCAGCCCGACTAGCGGGGTCACAGATACGCAGTATTTT.

This clonotype was seen only a few times. The chain carries TRBV20-1 and TRBJ2-1; D is ambiguous. Trimming took off 3 bases at V and 9 bases at J, with 12 bases between the two ends. The CDR3 runs 12 residues. Germline CDR1 reads DFQATT; CDR2 reads SNEGSKA (reference sequence). Written as DNA, the CDR3 is TGCAGTGCTAGGCGGCCCCAGGTTGAGCAGTTCTTC. Its protein is CSARRPQVEQFF.

This clonotype has more than one count but fewer than ten. The chain joins TRBV27 to TRBJ2-1; 12 nucleotides match TRBD1. CDR1 is MNHEY and CDR2 is SMNVEV in the germline V gene (reference sequence). This CDR3 has 15 residues. Trimming took 6 bases from V and 2 from J; bases not matched to a gene: 2. CDR3 residues: CASRGTGGAYNEQFF. Written as DNA, the CDR3 is TGTGCCAGCAGGGGGACAGGGGGCGCCTACAATGAGCAGTTCTTC.

This clonotype came up a few times. This chain links TRBV27 with TRBJ2-7, with D possibly TRBD1 on 5 matching bases. Germline V gene data show CDR1 as MNHEY and CDR2 as SMNVEV (reference sequence). The CDR3 loop spans 15 amino acids. V was clipped by 2 bases and J by 0 bases, with 11 bases between them. The CDR3 here is CASSLGGARSYEQYF. CDR3 coding DNA: TGTGCCAGCAGTTTAGGTGGGGCCCGCTCCTACGAGCAGTACTTC.

This clonotype was picked up a small number of times. The chain is built from TRBV20-1 and TRBJ1-6; 10 bases are shared with TRBD1. Germline CDR1 DFQATT, CDR2 SNEGSKA (reference sequence). The CDR3 has 15 amino acids. Losses at the gene ends were 5 bases for V and 9 bases for J; bases not matched to a gene: 10. CDR3 loop: CSAGRDRGLGSPLHF. In DNA, the CDR3 is TGCAGTGCTGGCAGGGACAGGGGATTAGGTTCACCCCTCCACTTT.

This clonotype came up a few times. This sequence joins TRBV9 and TRBJ1-2; D possibly corresponds to TRBD1 (5 bases). The CDR3 is made up of 14 amino acids. Trimming pared 0 bases from V and 8 bases from J, leaving 14 bases between. Germline V gene data show CDR1 as SGDLS and CDR2 as YYNGEE. The CDR3 DNA reads TGTGCCAGCAGCGTAGTTGGGGACGTGGGGGGCTACACCTTC. Translation: CASSVVGDVGGYTF.